This T cell receptor (beta chain) was profiled in a study of CD8 T cells in Susac syndrome. V lost 0 bases and J lost 3; bases outside the gene matches: 15. The CDR3 loop spans 18 amino acids. Germline V CDR1 and CDR2: SGDLS, YYNGEE. Sequencing of TCR beta covered CD8+ and CD4+ T cells obtained from blood. While CD8+ and CD4+ T cells were isolated negatively, TEMRA cells were enriched by FACS. RNA in amounts of about 0.45 to 1 ug was reverse transcribed with random hexamers. immunoSEQ multiplex PCR amplified TCR beta CDR3 across 54 Vbeta, 13 Jbeta. TCRdb independently ran MiXCR on the immunoSEQ multiplex PCR reads; one entry per CDR3 protein. Of some 170,000 distinct CDR3 sequences listed, about 95% are singletons. This clonotype showed up just once.

This clonotype originated in a human donor in good health. The J gene is TRBJ2-7, the V gene TRBV9; TRBD2 aligns across 7 bases. Source material: CD4+ T cells from PBMCs. CDR3 nucleotide sequence: TGTGCCAGCAGCGTAGGAATAGTTGGGTCTAGCGGTTACTACGAGCAGTACTTC. Translation gives CASSVGIVGSSGYYEQYF.